This T cell receptor beta chain appears in the sequencing data of a study of cytomegalovirus exposure and HLA in healthy donors. The V end lost 7 bases, the J end lost 3 bases, and 12 bases lay between the germline ends. Looked up from germline, CDR1 is SEHNR and CDR2 is FQNEAQ (reference sequence). This CDR3 comprises 13 residues. PCR employed 60 Vbeta and 13 Jbeta primers. Per the original methods: Roughly 10 million shared chains were among the 80 million or so unique TCR beta chains that a later analysis counted. Sequencing used immunoSEQ multiplex PCR; TCRdb keeps in-frame clones, though not all of them. That table furnishes V, J and clone size, whereas the DNA furnished D and trimming. The data show roughly 290,000 clones, with roughly 80% seen just once and about 0.29% held by the top ten. Though probably carrying unrecorded immune exposures, donors were nominally healthy at sampling.

This receptor was identified in a girl aged 2-10 years in good health and CMV-seronegative. The sample taken for sequencing was PBMCs. J is TRBJ1-1 and V is TRBV7-9; no reliable D call. CDR3 sequence reads: CASKPPPDTEAFF. The CDR3 bases are TGTGCCAGCAAACCCCCTCCAGACACTGAAGCTTTCTTT.